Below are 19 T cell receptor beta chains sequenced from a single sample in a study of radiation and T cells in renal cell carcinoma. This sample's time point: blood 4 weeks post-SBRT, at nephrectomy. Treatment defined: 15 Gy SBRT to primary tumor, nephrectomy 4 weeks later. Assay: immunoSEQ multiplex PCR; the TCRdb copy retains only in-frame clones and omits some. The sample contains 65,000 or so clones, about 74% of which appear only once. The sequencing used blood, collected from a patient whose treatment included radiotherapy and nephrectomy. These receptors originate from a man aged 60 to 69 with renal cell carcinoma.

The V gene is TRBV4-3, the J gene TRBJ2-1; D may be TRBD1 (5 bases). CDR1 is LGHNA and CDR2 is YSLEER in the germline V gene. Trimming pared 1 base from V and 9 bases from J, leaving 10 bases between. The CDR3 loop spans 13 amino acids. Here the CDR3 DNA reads TGCGCCAGCAGCCAAGTCAGGGATACTGAGCAGTTCTTC. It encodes CASSQVRDTEQFF.

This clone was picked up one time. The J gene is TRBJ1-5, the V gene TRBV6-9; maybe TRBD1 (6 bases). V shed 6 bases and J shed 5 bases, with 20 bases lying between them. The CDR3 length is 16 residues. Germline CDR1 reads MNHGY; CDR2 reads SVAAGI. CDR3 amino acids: CASRPATGRRDQPQHF. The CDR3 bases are TGTGCCAGCAGGCCGGCCACAGGGAGAAGAGATCAGCCCCAGCATTTT.

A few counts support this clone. CDR3: CSVDLGTINGYTF. The CDR3 DNA follows: TGCAGCGTTGATTTAGGGACGATCAATGGCTACACCTTC. The rearrangement links TRBV29-1 to TRBJ1-2; tentative D call: TRBD1 (5 bases). The CDR3 is 13 amino acids. Germline V gene data show CDR1 as SQVTM and CDR2 as ANQGSEA. Trimming cost V 3 bases and J 6 bases, with 14 bases left between them.

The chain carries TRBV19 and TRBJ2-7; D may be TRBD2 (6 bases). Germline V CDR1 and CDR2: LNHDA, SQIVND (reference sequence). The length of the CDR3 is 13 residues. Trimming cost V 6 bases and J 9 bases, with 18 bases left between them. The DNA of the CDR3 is TGTGCCAGTAGCCAGTTGATAGGGCGGGGGCAGTACTTC. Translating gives CASSQLIGRGQYF.

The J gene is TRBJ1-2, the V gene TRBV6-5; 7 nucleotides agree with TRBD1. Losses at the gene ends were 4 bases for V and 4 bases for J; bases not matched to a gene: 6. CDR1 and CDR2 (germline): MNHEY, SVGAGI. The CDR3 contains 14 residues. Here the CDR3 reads CASSFRDRSYGYTF. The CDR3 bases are TGTGCCAGCAGTTTTCGGGACAGATCCTATGGCTACACCTTC.

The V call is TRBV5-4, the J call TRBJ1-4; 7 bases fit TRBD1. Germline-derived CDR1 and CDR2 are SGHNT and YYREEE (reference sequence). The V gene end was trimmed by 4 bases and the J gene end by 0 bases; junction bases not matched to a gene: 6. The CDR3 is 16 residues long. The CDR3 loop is CASSVRQGPTNEKLFF. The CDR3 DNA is TGTGCCAGCAGCGTCCGACAGGGACCAACTAATGAAAAACTGTTTTTT.

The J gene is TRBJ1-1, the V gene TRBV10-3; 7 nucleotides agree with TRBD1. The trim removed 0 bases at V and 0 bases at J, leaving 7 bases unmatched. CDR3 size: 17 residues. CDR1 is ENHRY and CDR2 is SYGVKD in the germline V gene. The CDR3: CAISESGQAVMNTEAFF. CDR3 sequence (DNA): TGTGCCATCAGTGAGTCAGGACAGGCGGTGATGAACACTGAAGCTTTCTTT.

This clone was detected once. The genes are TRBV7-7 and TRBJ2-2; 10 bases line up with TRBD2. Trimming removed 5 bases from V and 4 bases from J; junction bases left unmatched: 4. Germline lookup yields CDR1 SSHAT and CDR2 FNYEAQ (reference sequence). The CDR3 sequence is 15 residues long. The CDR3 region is CASSAGTSATGELFF. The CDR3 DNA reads TGTGCCAGCAGCGCCGGGACTAGCGCCACCGGGGAGCTGTTTTTT.

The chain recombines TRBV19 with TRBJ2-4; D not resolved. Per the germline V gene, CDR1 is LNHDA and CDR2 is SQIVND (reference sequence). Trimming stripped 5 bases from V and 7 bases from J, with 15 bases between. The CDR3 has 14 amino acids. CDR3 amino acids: CASSPLGRWNIQYF. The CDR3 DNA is TGTGCCAGTAGTCCCCTGGGTCGGTGGAACATTCAGTACTTC.

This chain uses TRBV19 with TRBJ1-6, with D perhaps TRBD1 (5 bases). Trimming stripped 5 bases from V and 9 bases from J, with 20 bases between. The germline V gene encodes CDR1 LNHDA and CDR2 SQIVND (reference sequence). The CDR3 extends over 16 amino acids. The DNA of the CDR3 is TGTGCCAGTAGTGTGTCGGCAGGGTCCTATCGTTCACCCCTCCACTTT. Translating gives CASSVSAGSYRSPLHF. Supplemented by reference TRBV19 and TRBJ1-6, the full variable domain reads DGGITQSPKYLFRKEGQNVTLSCEQNLNHDAMYWYRQDPGQGLRLIYYSQIVNDFQKGDIAEGYSVSREKKESFPLTVTSAQKNPTAFYLCASSVSAGSYRSPLHFGNGTRLTVT.

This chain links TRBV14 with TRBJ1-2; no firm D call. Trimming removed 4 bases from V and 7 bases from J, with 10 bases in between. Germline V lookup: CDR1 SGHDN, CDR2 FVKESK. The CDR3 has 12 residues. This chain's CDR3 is CASSPRRGGYTF. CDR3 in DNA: TGTGCCAGCAGCCCGCGTCGTGGTGGCTACACCTTC. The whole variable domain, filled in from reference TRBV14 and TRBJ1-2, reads EAGVTQFPSHSVIEKGQTVTLRCDPISGHDNLYWYRRVMGKEIKFLLHFVKESKQDESGMPNNRFLAERTGGTYSTLKVQPAELEDSGVYFCASSPRRGGYTFGSGTRLTVV.

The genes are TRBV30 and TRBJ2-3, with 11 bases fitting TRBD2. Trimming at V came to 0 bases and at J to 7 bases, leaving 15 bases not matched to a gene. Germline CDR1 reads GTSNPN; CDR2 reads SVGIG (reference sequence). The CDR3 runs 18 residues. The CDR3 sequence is CAWSVQGASGGLWYTQYF. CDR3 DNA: TGTGCCTGGAGTGTACAGGGGGCTAGCGGGGGGTTATGGTATACGCAGTATTTT.

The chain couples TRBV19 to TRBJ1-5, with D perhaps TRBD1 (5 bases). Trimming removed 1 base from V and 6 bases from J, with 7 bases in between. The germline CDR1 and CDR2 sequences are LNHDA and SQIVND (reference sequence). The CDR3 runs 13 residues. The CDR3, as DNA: TGTGCCAGTAGTATAGTGGGGGGTCAGCCCCAGCATTTT. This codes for CASSIVGGQPQHF.

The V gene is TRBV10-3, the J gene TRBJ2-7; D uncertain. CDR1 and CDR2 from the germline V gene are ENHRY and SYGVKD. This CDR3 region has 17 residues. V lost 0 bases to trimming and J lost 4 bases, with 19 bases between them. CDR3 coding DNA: TGTGCCATCAGTGAGTCTTTAGTAGGTGAACGATCGTACGAGCAGTACTTC. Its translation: CAISESLVGERSYEQYF.

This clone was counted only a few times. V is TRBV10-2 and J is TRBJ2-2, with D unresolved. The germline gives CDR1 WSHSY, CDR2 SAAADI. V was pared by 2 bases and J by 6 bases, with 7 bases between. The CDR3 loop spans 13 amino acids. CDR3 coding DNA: TGCGCCAGCAGTGAGGTTCGCGCCGGGGAGCTGTTTTTT. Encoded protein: CASSEVRAGELFF.

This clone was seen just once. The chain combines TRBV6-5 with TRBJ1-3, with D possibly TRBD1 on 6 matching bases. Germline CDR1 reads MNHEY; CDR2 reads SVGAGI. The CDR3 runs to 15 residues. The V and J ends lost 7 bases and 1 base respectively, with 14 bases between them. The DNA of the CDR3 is TGTGCCAGCATGGTCGACAGGCGGTCTGGAAACACCATATATTTT. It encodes CASMVDRRSGNTIYF.

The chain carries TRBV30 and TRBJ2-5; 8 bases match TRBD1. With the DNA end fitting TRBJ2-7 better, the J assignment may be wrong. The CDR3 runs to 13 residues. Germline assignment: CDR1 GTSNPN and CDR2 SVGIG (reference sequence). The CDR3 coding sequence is TGTGCCTGGGGGTGGACAGGGTCCTACGAGCAGTACTTC. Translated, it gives CAWGWTGSYEQYF.

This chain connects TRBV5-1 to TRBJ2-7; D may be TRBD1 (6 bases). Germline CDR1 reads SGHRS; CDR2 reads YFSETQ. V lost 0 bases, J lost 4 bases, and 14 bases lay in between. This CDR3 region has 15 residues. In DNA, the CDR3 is TGCGCCAGCAGCTTGGCTTCAGGGGACCCGTACGAGCAGTACTTC. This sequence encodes CASSLASGDPYEQYF.

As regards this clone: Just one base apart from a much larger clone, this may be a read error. CDR3 residues: CAWSGTREDYGYTF. Written as DNA, the CDR3 is TGTGCCTGGAGTGGGACCCGGGAGGACTATGGCTACACCTTC. V and J are TRBV30 and TRBJ1-2; D is unresolved. Germline values: CDR1 GTSNPN, CDR2 SVGIG (reference sequence). CDR3 size: 14 residues. Trimming removed 1 base from V and 3 bases from J, with 12 bases in between.